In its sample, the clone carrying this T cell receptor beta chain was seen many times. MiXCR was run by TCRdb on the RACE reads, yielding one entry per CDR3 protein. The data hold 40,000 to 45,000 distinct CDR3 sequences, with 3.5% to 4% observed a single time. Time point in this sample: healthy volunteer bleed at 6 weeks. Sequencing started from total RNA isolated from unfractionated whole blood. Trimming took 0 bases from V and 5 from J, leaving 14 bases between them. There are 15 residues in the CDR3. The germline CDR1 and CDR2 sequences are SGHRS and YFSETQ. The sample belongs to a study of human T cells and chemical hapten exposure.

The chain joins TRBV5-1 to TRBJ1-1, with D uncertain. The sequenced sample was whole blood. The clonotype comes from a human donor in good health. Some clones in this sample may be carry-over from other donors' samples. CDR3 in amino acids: CASSLERGLKTEAFF. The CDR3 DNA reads TGCGCCAGCAGCTTGGAGAGAGGGCTAAAGACTGAAGCTTTCTTT.